What follows are 7 T cell receptor beta chains derived from one specimen sequenced in a study of T-cell memory formation after mild COVID-19. TCRdb fed the 5' RACE reads into MiXCR, producing one record per CDR3 protein. The sample contains approximately 89,000 distinct CDR3 sequences, roughly 25% of which appear only once. The sequenced material came from PBMCs or a T cell subset sorted from them (not recorded which). Source of these receptors: a man aged 18-30 years who had mild COVID-19 (a few samples of this study predate the infection). Cell type and time point are not known.

Remarks on this clonotype: One junction end disagrees with the germline gene, perhaps due to a read error. This sequence joins TRBV7-3 and TRBJ2-1, with D unresolved. The CDR3 is 15 residues long. Germline-derived CDR1 and CDR2 are SGHTA and FQGTGA. CDR3 DNA sequence: TGTGTCAGCAGCGCCCGGGCCTACTCCTACAATGAGCAGTTCTTC. Protein product: CVSSARAYSYNEQFF.

This chain connects TRBV12-5 to TRBJ2-7; TRBD2 matches at 7 bases. V trimming: 5 bases; J trimming: 6 bases; junction bases outside the gene matches: 10. Germline values: CDR1 LGHNT, CDR2 FRNRAP. CDR3 size: 14 residues. CDR3 protein: CASGLGTSSGEQYF. The DNA for the CDR3 is TGTGCTAGTGGTCTCGGGACTTCTAGCGGCGAGCAGTACTTC.

J is TRBJ2-2 and V is TRBV6-5; 8 bases are shared with TRBD2. This CDR3 contains 15 residues. The germline V gene has CDR1 MNHEY and CDR2 SVGAGI. After removal of 7 bases from V and 0 bases from J, the junction contained 4 bases not matched to a gene. The CDR3: CASKYSGANTGELFF. Here the CDR3 DNA reads TGTGCCAGCAAATATAGCGGGGCGAACACCGGGGAGCTGTTTTTT.

This clonotype was detected only a few times. V gene TRBV10-2 combines with J gene TRBJ2-1, with TRBD2 matching over 7 bases. The CDR3 is 16 residues long. Trimming at V came to 3 bases and at J to 0 bases, leaving 5 bases not matched to a gene. In germline, CDR1 is WSHSY, CDR2 SAAADI. CDR3 bases: TGCGCCAGCAGTGACCCCGGGGGGACCTCCTACAATGAGCAGTTCTTC. It is translated as CASSDPGGTSYNEQFF.

The chain employs TRBV6-5 and TRBJ2-5; TRBD2 agrees at 8 bases. Unmatched junction bases numbered 4, after V lost 0 bases and J lost 1 base. The CDR3 consists of 16 residues. Germline CDR1 and CDR2: MNHEY and SVGAGI. The CDR3: CASSYSRAGAQETQYF. CDR3 sequence (DNA): TGTGCCAGCAGTTACTCCCGAGCGGGGGCCCAAGAGACCCAGTACTTC.

In its sample, this clonotype was seen a few times. The chain has TRBV6-2 or TRBV6-3 and TRBJ1-2; D gene unclear. The V gene's germline CDR1 is MNHEY and CDR2 SVGEGT. Trimming took 6 bases from V and 4 from J, leaving 15 bases between them. This CDR3 is built from 14 residues. CDR3 loop: CASSPTDYLYGYTF. As DNA, the CDR3 is TGTGCCAGCAGCCCTACTGATTACCTCTATGGCTACACCTTC.

This clonotype turned up a few times. The CDR3 DNA follows: TGTGCCAGCAGCCCAGCCTCCGATTCACCCCTCCACTTT. This codes for CASSPASDSPLHF. The chain couples TRBV7-3 to TRBJ1-6; unclear D gene. The V gene's germline CDR1 is SGHTA and CDR2 FQGTGA. Between the trimmed V and J ends, which lost 5 bases and 8 bases, there was a span of 10 bases. The CDR3 extends over 13 amino acids.